The source of this T cell receptor beta chain is a study of T cells expressing NK-cell markers. Study-wide background: Sorted CD3+CD56+NKG2C+, CD3+CD56+NKG2C- and CD3+CD56-NKG2C+ T cells supplied TCR beta repertoires. HCMV seropositivity marked seven of the eight sequenced donors; one was seronegative.

The CDR3 totals 16 residues. Per germline, CDR1 SGHRS and CDR2 YFSETQ. General observations from the study: The share of CD8+ T cells held by dominant NKG2C+ clonotypes was roughly 1.0-8% in several donors. Where a handful of donors were concerned, these clonotypes also led the CD3+CD56-NKG2C+ fraction.

A word on this clonotype: Its antigen is currently unknown.

TCRdb reprocessed the 5' RACE reads and reports one entry per CDR3 protein, with no DNA. The ten most abundant clones cover 7.3% of a sample with under 500,000 distinct CDR3 sequences. The origin of this receptor is a woman between 18 and 70 years old in good health. The chain links TRBV5-1 to TRBJ1-6; TCRdb outputs TRBD1, but without DNA this stays unchecked. Sequencing was carried out using blood T cells: a sorted CD56 or NKG2C T cell subset, CD4+ or CD8+ T cells, or bulk PBMC T cells (not recorded which). The chain's CDR3 is CASSLRYRDQHSPLHF.